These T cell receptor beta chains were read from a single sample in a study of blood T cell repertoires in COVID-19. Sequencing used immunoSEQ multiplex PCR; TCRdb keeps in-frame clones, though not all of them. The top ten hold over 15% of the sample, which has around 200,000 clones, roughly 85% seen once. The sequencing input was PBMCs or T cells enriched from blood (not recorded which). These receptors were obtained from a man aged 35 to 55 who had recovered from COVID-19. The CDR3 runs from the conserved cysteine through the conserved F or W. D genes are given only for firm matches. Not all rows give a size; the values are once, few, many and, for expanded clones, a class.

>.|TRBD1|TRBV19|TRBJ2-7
TGTGCCAGGGGGCGAGGGGGCCGACAGCCTTTCTACGAGCAGTACTTC
CARGRGGRQPFYEQYF
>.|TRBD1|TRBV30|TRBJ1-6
TGTGCCTGGAGTATAGCGGGACAGTTTCGATCACCCCTCCACTTT
CAWSIAGQFRSPLHF
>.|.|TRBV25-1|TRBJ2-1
TGTGCCAGCAGTGCCTCCCTAAGGCAGTTCTTC
CASSASLRQFF
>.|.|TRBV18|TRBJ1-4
TGTGCCACCCATCGCGGGTTTAATGAAAAACTGTTTTTT
CATHRGFNEKLFF
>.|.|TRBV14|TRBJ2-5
TGTGCCAGCAGCGCCCGAGGGAGAGAGACCCAGTACTTC
CASSARGRETQYF
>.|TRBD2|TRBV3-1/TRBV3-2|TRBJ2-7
TGTGCCAGCCAACTCCGACTAGCGGGACACTACGAGCAGTACTTC
CASQLRLAGHYEQYF
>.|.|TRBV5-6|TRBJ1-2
TGTGCCAGCAGCGCGGCGAACTATGGCTACACCTTC
CASSAANYGYTF
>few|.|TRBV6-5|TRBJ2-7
TGTGCCAGCAGTTACATGGGGGACACATCCTACGAGCAGTACTTC
CASSYMGDTSYEQYF
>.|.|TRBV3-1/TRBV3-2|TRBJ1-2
TGTGCCAGCAGCCAAGGGAACCAGGCCGGCTACACCTTC
CASSQGNQAGYTF
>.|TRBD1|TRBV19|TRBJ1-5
TGTGTGACACAGGGGGCTTGGAATATTCTGCATTTT
CVTQGAWNILHF
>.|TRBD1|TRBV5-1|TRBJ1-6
TGCGCCAGCAGCTCGGGACAGGAAAATTCACCCCTCCACTTT
CASSSGQENSPLHF